This TCR beta chain was sequenced in a study of cytomegalovirus exposure and HLA in healthy donors. Trimming shortened V by 3 bases and J by 4 bases, and 19 bases separated the two germline ends. Looked up from germline, CDR1 is MNHEY and CDR2 is SMNVEV (reference sequence). The CDR3 is 16 residues long. Primers: 60 Vbeta forward and 13 Jbeta reverse. Generated by immunoSEQ multiplex PCR, the TCRdb table keeps only in-frame clones and is missing some. The table has over 100,000 clones, approximately 10% seen once; the top ten hold roughly 7%. The sequenced sample was PBMCs. J is TRBJ2-7 and V is TRBV27, with D tentatively TRBD1 (7 bases). The receptor was derived from a woman aged 40 to 55 in good health and CMV-seropositive. CDR3 sequence reads: CASSFFGASGGYEQYF. The DNA for the CDR3 is TGTGCCAGCAGTTTTTTCGGGGCATCAGGGGGGTACGAGCAGTACTTC.